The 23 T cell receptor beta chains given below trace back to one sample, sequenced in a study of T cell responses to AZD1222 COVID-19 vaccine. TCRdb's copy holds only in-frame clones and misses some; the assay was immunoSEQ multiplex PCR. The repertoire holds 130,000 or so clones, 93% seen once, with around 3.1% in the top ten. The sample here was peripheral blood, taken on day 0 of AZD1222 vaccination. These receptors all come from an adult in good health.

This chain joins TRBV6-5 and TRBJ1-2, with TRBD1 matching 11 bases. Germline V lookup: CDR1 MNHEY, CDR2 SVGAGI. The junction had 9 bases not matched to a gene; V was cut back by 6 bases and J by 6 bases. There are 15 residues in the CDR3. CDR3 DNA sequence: TGTGCCAGCAGACGCCCTGGACAGGGGGCGGATGGCTACACCTTC. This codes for CASRRPGQGADGYTF.

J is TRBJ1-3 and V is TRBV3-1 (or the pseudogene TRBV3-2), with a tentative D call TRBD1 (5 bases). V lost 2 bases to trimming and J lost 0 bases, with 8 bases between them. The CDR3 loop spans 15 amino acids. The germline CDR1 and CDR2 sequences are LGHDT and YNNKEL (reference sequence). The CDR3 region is CASSQQGFSGNTIYF. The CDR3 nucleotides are TGTGCCAGCAGCCAACAGGGTTTCTCTGGAAACACCATATATTTT.

CDR3 protein: CASSENTGVETQYF. DNA for the CDR3: TGTGCCAGCAGTGAAAATACAGGGGTCGAGACCCAGTACTTC. The chain combines TRBV2 with TRBJ2-5, with TRBD1 identical over 7 bases. CDR1 SNHLY and CDR2 FYNNEI come from the germline V gene. This CDR3 has 14 amino acids. Trimming took 2 bases from V and 5 from J; bases not matched to a gene: 5.

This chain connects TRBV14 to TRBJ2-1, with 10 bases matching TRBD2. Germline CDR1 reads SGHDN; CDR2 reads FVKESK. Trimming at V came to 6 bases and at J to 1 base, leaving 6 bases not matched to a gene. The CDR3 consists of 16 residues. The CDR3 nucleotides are TGTGCCAGCAGTCTGGGACTAGCGAGTTCCTACAATGAGCAGTTCTTC. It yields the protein CASSLGLASSYNEQFF.

The CDR3 DNA reads TGTGCCAGCAGCTTAAAGGGGAACACTGAAGCTTTCTTT. This encodes CASSLKGNTEAFF. J is TRBJ1-1 and V is TRBV6-5; D unclear. V was shortened by 6 bases and J by 1 base, with 9 bases between the two germline ends. The length of the CDR3 is 13 residues. Germline V gene sequence: CDR1 MNHEY, CDR2 SVGAGI.

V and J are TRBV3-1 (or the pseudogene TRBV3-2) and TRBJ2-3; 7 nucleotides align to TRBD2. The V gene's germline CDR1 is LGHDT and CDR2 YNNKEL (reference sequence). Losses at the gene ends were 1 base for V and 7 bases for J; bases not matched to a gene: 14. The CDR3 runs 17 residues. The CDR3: CASSQGVLAGPSNTQYF. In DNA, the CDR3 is TGTGCCAGCAGCCAAGGGGTTTTAGCGGGCCCGTCGAATACGCAGTATTTT.

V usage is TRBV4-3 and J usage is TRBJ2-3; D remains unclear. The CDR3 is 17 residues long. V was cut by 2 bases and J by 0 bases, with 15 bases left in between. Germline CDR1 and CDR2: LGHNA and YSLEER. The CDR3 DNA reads TGCGCCAGCAGCCAATCCGCCCTGCCTAGGAGCACAGATACGCAGTATTTT. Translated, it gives CASSQSALPRSTDTQYF.

The CDR3 region is CASNSGRVVDEQFF. CDR3 DNA sequence: TGTGCCAGTAATTCGGGACGTGTGGTCGATGAGCAGTTCTTC. The chain employs TRBV19 and TRBJ2-1; D might be TRBD1 or TRBD2, each matching 5 bases. Germline V gene lookup returns CDR1 LNHDA and CDR2 SQIVND (reference sequence). V gave up 7 bases and J gave up 8 bases, with 18 bases separating them. The CDR3 runs 14 residues.

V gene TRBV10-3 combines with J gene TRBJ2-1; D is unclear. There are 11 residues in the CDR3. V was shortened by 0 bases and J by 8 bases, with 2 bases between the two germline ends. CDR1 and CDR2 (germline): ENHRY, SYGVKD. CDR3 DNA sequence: TGTGCCATCAGTGAGTCGTATGAGCAGTTCTTC. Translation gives CAISESYEQFF.

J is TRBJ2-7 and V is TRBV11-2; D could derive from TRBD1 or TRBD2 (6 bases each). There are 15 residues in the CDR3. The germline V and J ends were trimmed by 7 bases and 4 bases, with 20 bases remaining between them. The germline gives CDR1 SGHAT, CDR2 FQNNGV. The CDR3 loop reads CASTLNPGGRYEQYF. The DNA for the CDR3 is TGTGCCAGCACTCTAAATCCCGGGGGCAGATACGAGCAGTACTTC.

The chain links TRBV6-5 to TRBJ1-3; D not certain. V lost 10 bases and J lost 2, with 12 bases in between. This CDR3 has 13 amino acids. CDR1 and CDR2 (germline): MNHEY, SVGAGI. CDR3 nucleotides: TGTGCCACCTCCCTGGCCGCTGGAAACACCATATATTTT. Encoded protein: CATSLAAGNTIYF.

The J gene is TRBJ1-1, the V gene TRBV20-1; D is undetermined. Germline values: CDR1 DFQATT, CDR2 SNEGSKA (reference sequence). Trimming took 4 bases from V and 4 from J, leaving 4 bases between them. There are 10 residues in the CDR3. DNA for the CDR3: TGCAGTGCTACCTTCACTGAAGCTTTCTTT. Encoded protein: CSATFTEAFF.

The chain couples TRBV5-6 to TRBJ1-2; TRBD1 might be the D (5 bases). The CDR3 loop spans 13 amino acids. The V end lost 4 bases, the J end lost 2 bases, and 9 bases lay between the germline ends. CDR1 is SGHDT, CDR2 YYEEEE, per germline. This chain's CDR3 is CASSQRQNYGYTF. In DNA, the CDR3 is TGTGCCAGCAGCCAAAGACAGAACTATGGCTACACCTTC.

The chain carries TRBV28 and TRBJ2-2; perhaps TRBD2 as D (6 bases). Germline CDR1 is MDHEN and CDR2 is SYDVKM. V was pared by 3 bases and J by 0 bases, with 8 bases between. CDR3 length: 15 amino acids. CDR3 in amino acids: CASSLEGTNTGELFF. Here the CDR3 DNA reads TGTGCCAGCAGTTTGGAGGGTACGAACACCGGGGAGCTGTTTTTT.

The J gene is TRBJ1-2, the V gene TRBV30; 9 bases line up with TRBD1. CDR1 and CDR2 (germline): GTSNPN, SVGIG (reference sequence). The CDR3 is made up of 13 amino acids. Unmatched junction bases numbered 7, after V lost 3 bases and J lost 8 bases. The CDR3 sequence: CAWRIQGARGYTF. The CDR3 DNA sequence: TGTGCCTGGAGGATACAGGGGGCACGGGGCTACACCTTC.

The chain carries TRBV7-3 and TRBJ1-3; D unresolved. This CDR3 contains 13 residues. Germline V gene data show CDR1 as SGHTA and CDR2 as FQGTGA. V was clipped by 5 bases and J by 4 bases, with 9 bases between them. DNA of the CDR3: TGTGCCAGCAGCCTACAACAGGGAAACACCATATATTTT. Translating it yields CASSLQQGNTIYF.

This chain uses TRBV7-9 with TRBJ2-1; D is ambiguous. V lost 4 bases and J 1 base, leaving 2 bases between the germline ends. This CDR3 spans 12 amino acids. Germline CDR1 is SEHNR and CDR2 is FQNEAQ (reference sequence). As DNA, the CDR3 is TGTGCCAGCAGCTATTCCTACAATGAGCAGTTCTTC. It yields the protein CASSYSYNEQFF.

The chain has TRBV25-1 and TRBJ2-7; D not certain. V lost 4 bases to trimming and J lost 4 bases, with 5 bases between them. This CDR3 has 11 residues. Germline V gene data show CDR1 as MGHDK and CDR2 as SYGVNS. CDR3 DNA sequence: TGTGCCAGCAGTGTAGGGTACGAGCAGTACTTC. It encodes CASSVGYEQYF.

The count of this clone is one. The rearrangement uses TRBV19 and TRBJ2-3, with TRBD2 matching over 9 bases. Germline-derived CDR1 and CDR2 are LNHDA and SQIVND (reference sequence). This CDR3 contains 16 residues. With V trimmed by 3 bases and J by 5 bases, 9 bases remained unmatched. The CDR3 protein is CASSIWRGRAGDTQYF. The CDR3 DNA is TGTGCCAGTAGTATTTGGCGCGGGAGGGCCGGAGATACGCAGTATTTT.

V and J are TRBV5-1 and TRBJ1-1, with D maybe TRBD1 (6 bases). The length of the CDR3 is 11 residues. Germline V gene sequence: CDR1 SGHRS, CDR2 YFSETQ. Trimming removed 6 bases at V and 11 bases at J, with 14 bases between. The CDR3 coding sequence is TGCGCCAGCAAAGGGGACACTGCGGCTTTCTTT. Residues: CASKGDTAAFF.

The CDR3 spells CASSLQGQYEQYF. Here the CDR3 DNA reads TGTGCCAGCAGCTTACAGGGACAGTACGAGCAGTACTTC. This chain joins TRBV7-9 and TRBJ2-7; 7 bases are shared with TRBD1. The germline V gene has CDR1 SEHNR and CDR2 FQNEAQ (reference sequence). V trimming: 2 bases; J trimming: 4 bases; junction bases outside the gene matches: 2. This CDR3 is 13 amino acids long.

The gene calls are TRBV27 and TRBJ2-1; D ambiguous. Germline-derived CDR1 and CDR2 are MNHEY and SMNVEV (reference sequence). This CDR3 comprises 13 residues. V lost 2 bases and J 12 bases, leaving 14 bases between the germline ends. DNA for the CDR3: TGTGCCAGCAGTTTAGCGGCAGACATGTGGCAGTTCTTC. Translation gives CASSLAADMWQFF.

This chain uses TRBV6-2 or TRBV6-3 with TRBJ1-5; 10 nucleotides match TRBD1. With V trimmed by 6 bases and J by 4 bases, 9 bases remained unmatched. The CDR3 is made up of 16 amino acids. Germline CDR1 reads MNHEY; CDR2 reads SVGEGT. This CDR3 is CASSSRDRGGNQPQHF. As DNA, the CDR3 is TGTGCCAGCAGCTCCCGGGACAGGGGTGGTAATCAGCCCCAGCATTTT.